The 28 T cell receptor beta chains reported below all come from one sample, sequenced in a study of shared clonotypes between healthy human individuals. Here immunoSEQ multiplex PCR was the method, and the copy in TCRdb shows in-frame clones only, minus some. The sample lists about 2.4 million clones, 90% to 95% occurring once. The material sequenced was naive CD4+ T cells from PBMCs. Subset of the sample: CD45RA+ positively selected. The source is a man between 18 and 29 years old in good health. Some clones in this sample may be carry-over from other donors' samples.

This chain uses TRBV4-3 with TRBJ2-5; tentative D call: TRBD2 (6 bases). Germline V gene lookup returns CDR1 LGHNA and CDR2 YSLEER. The ends were cut back, 3 bases at V and 5 bases at J, with 22 bases in the middle. CDR3 size: 17 residues. The CDR3 loop reads CASSHAAKTSRGETQYF. CDR3 in DNA: TGCGCCAGCAGCCACGCTGCCAAGACTAGTCGGGGGGAGACCCAGTACTTC.

The gene calls are TRBV4-2 and TRBJ1-2; 9 nucleotides match TRBD1. With V trimmed by 3 bases and J by 12 bases, 17 bases remained unmatched. The CDR3 runs to 16 residues. CDR1 is LGHNA and CDR2 is YNFKEQ in the germline V gene. CDR3 sequence (DNA): TGTGCCAGCAGCCACGTCGACCGGGACAGGGAACTGGGCCACACCTTC. It translates to CASSHVDRDRELGHTF.

V usage is TRBV28 and J usage is TRBJ2-3; 8 bases fit TRBD2. The CDR3 consists of 21 residues. In germline, CDR1 is MDHEN, CDR2 SYDVKM. J was trimmed by 3 bases and V by 2 bases; bases with no gene match: 22. CDR3 coding DNA: TGTGCCAGCAGTTTAGAGTGGCGGGAGGTCCCTAAGGCCCCTATAACAGATACGCAGTATTTT. As protein: CASSLEWREVPKAPITDTQYF. Drawing the rest from reference TRBV28 and TRBJ2-3, the complete variable domain is DVKVTQSSRYLVKRTGEKVFLECVQDMDHENMFWYRQDPGLGLRLIYFSYDVKMKEKGDIPEGYSVSREKKERFSLILESASTNQTSMYLCASSLEWREVPKAPITDTQYFGPGTRLTVL.

The chain combines TRBV5-4 with TRBJ2-1; D tentatively reads TRBD1 or TRBD2 (6 bases each). The CDR3 extends over 14 amino acids. From germline, CDR1 is SGHNT and CDR2 YYREEE (reference sequence). The V and J ends lost 1 base and 5 bases respectively, with 10 bases between them. CDR3 coding DNA: TGTGCCAGCAGCTTGCGGAGGGGGAACAATGAGCAGTTCTTC. This sequence encodes CASSLRRGNNEQFF.

This clone was recorded only once. The chain employs TRBV4-1 and TRBJ2-7; the D gene is possibly TRBD2 (6 bases). Trimming pared 7 bases from V and 3 bases from J, leaving 19 bases between. This CDR3 has 15 amino acids. From germline, CDR1 is MGHRA and CDR2 YSYEKL. CDR3 loop: CASKRGGVPDYEQYF. The CDR3 bases are TGCGCCAGCAAACGAGGAGGGGTCCCCGACTACGAGCAGTACTTC.

The genes are TRBV7-3 and TRBJ2-5; D call uncertain. Germline assignment: CDR1 SGHTA and CDR2 FQGTGA. Trimming shortened V by 0 bases and J by 3 bases, and 5 bases separated the two germline ends. CDR3 length: 13 amino acids. The CDR3 bases are TGTGCCAGCAGCTTAACTTGGAAAGAGACCCAGTACTTC. It translates to CASSLTWKETQYF.

The chain uses TRBV28 and TRBJ2-7; TRBD1 matches at 11 bases. The junction had 10 bases not matched to a gene; V was cut back by 5 bases and J by 4 bases. Germline CDR1 is MDHEN and CDR2 is SYDVKM. The CDR3 consists of 16 residues. CDR3 nucleotides: TGTGCCAGCAGTACCCTGGGGACAGGGGGATTGTACGAGCAGTACTTC. Translated: CASSTLGTGGLYEQYF.

This clone appeared a few times. The chain combines TRBV7-2 with TRBJ1-5, with D tentatively TRBD1 (5 bases). Trimming shortened V by 5 bases and J by 0 bases, and 11 bases separated the two germline ends. CDR1 and CDR2 (germline): SGHTA, FQGNSA. The CDR3 contains 15 residues. The CDR3 protein is CASSRPGHSNQPQHF. In DNA, the CDR3 is TGTGCCAGCAGCCGTCCGGGGCATAGCAATCAGCCCCAGCATTTT.

The chain couples TRBV6-1 to TRBJ1-5; 11 bases match TRBD1. The V gene end was trimmed by 4 bases and the J gene end by 3 bases; junction bases not matched to a gene: 11. The CDR3 loop spans 18 amino acids. Per germline, CDR1 MNHNS and CDR2 SASEGT. The CDR3 DNA reads TGTGCCAGCAGTGCCGGACAGGGGGCCCCGACCTTCAATCAGCCCCAGCATTTT. It yields the protein CASSAGQGAPTFNQPQHF.

This chain connects TRBV7-9 to TRBJ2-3, with D uncertain. In germline, CDR1 is SEHNR, CDR2 FQNEAQ (reference sequence). V gave up 7 bases and J gave up 1 base, with 9 bases separating them. The CDR3 contains 13 residues. The CDR3 loop is CASTPGGTDTQYF. CDR3 bases: TGTGCCAGCACCCCGGGTGGCACAGATACGCAGTATTTT. The variable domain in full, with the rest retrieved from reference TRBV7-9 and TRBJ2-3, is DTGVSQNPRHKITKRGQNVTFRCDPISEHNRLYWYRQTLGQGPEFLTYFQNEAQLEKSRLLSDRFSAERPKGSFSTLEIQRTEQGDSAMYLCASTPGGTDTQYFGPGTRLTVL.

The chain joins TRBV19 to TRBJ1-3, with D unresolved. The CDR3 length is 12 residues. Germline assignment: CDR1 LNHDA and CDR2 SQIVND (reference sequence). Trimming shortened V by 6 bases and J by 7 bases, and 10 bases separated the two germline ends. This CDR3 reads CASRSWRNTIYF. CDR3 in DNA: TGTGCCAGTAGGAGTTGGAGGAACACCATATATTTT.

V and J are TRBV5-1 and TRBJ2-3, with 7 bases lining up with TRBD2. There are 15 residues in the CDR3. Unmatched junction bases numbered 8, after V lost 7 bases and J lost 0 bases. The germline V gene encodes CDR1 SGHRS and CDR2 YFSETQ. CDR3 sequence reads: CASQLAGLSTDTQYF. CDR3 nucleotides: TGCGCCAGCCAATTAGCGGGCCTTAGCACAGATACGCAGTATTTT. The complete variable domain, with remaining parts taken from reference TRBV5-1 and TRBJ2-3, reads KAGVTQTPRYLIKTRGQQVTLSCSPISGHRSVSWYQQTPGQGLQFLFEYFSETQRNKGNFPGRFSGRQFSNSRSEMNVSTLELGDSALYLCASQLAGLSTDTQYFGPGTRLTVL.

The chain couples TRBV5-4 to TRBJ1-6; TRBD1 aligns across 7 bases. The CDR3 spans 15 residues. The germline V gene encodes CDR1 SGHNT and CDR2 YYREEE (reference sequence). The trim removed 4 bases at V and 10 bases at J, leaving 11 bases unmatched. The CDR3 loop is CASSGGTVGNSPLHF. The CDR3 nucleotides read TGTGCCAGCAGCGGCGGGACAGTTGGGAACTCACCCCTCCACTTT.

The chain joins TRBV6-4 to TRBJ1-1; D is perhaps TRBD1 (5 bases). CDR3 length: 13 amino acids. Per the germline V gene, CDR1 is MRHNA and CDR2 is SNTAGT. V was clipped by 6 bases and J by 6 bases, with 14 bases between them. Written as DNA, the CDR3 is TGTGCCAGCAGGGGCGCAGGGAGCGCTGAAGCTTTCTTT. Residues: CASRGAGSAEAFF.

Turning to this clone: The identical CDR3 is also encoded by other nucleotide sequences in the sample. The chain joins TRBV5-1 to TRBJ2-1; 7 nucleotides align to TRBD2. The CDR3 totals 15 residues. V was pared by 0 bases and J by 4 bases, with 4 bases of the junction left unmatched. Germline V gene lookup returns CDR1 SGHRS and CDR2 YFSETQ. The chain's CDR3 is CASSLVAGPYNEQFF. In nucleotides, the CDR3 is TGCGCCAGCAGCTTGGTAGCGGGCCCTTACAATGAGCAGTTCTTC.

A remark on this clone: This sample includes further DNA sequences coding for the same CDR3. The chain carries TRBV19 and TRBJ1-2; no definite D call. In germline, CDR1 is LNHDA, CDR2 SQIVND (reference sequence). The V gene lost 3 bases and the J gene lost 2 bases, with 7 bases spanning the gap. The CDR3 totals 13 residues. The CDR3 DNA sequence: TGTGCCAGTAGTATTGGTTCCAACTATGGCTACACCTTC. The encoded protein is CASSIGSNYGYTF.

With regard to this clone: This sample also contains other DNA sequences that code for the same CDR3. Here the CDR3 DNA reads TGTGCCAGCAGCCTCCCCGGCACAGATACGCAGTATTTT. Translating gives CASSLPGTDTQYF. This chain links TRBV7-2 with TRBJ2-3; D uncertain. The CDR3 totals 13 residues. CDR1 is SGHTA and CDR2 is FQGNSA in the germline V gene. V shed 5 bases and J shed 1 base, with 7 bases lying between them.

The chain links TRBV6-5 to TRBJ1-1, with D tentatively TRBD1 (5 bases). The CDR3 covers 12 residues. Trimming cost V 7 bases and J 4 bases, with 10 bases left between them. Per the germline V gene, CDR1 is MNHEY and CDR2 is SVGAGI. For the CDR3, the DNA is TGTGCCAGCACAGGGTGGGGCACTGAAGCTTTCTTT. As protein: CASTGWGTEAFF.

In the case of this clone: This specimen includes other DNA sequences encoding the same CDR3. The chain recombines TRBV5-1 with TRBJ1-3, with unresolved D. CDR3 length: 14 residues. Germline V lookup: CDR1 SGHRS, CDR2 YFSETQ. Trimming took 0 bases from V and 2 from J, leaving 6 bases between them. The CDR3 protein is CASSLGGAGNTIYF. The CDR3 DNA reads TGCGCCAGCAGCTTGGGTGGGGCTGGAAACACCATATATTTT.

CDR3 nucleotide sequence: TGTGCCAGCCGGAGCGGGCTATACAATGAGCAGTTCTTC. It codes for CASRSGLYNEQFF. The chain links TRBV6-5 to TRBJ2-1; tentatively, D is TRBD2 (6 bases). Germline CDR1 is MNHEY and CDR2 is SVGAGI. The ends were cut back, 8 bases at V and 4 bases at J, with 12 bases in the middle. The CDR3 length is 13 residues.

This sequence joins TRBV5-4 and TRBJ2-1; the match to TRBD2 covers 8 bases. The V segment lost 4 bases and the J segment 0 bases; nucleotides outside the gene matches: 3. The CDR3 is 15 amino acids. Germline V CDR1 and CDR2: SGHNT, YYREEE (reference sequence). The CDR3 DNA reads as TGTGCCAGCAGCCGCGGGGGGAGCTCCTACAATGAGCAGTTCTTC. This sequence encodes CASSRGGSSYNEQFF.

V and J are TRBV5-1 and TRBJ2-3; 8 bases are a match to TRBD2. The length of the CDR3 is 17 residues. Germline CDR1 is SGHRS and CDR2 is YFSETQ. V lost 2 bases to trimming and J lost 4 bases; unmatched junction nucleotides: 12. The CDR3 is CASSFVSTGRGSDTQYF. For the CDR3, the DNA is TGCGCCAGCAGCTTTGTTTCGACCGGGAGGGGCTCAGATACGCAGTATTTT.

V is TRBV28 and J is TRBJ2-7; D gene unclear. Trimming removed 2 bases from V and 3 bases from J, with 11 bases in between. The CDR3 extends over 14 amino acids. Germline lookup yields CDR1 MDHEN and CDR2 SYDVKM. The CDR3, as DNA: TGTGCCAGCAGTTTACCCCACAGTAGCTACGAGCAGTACTTC. This sequence encodes CASSLPHSSYEQYF.

Worth noting for this clone: Other DNA sequences of this sample code for an identical CDR3. The chain uses TRBV9 and TRBJ2-1; TRBD1 is a possible D gene (6 bases). CDR1 is SGDLS and CDR2 is YYNGEE in the germline V gene. The germline V and J ends were trimmed by 0 bases and 9 bases, with 16 bases remaining between them. This CDR3 comprises 15 residues. The CDR3 DNA sequence: TGTGCCAGCAGCGTAGTGGGACAAGGGGCGGGTGAGCAGTTCTTC. Its translation: CASSVVGQGAGEQFF.

The V call is TRBV6-1, the J call TRBJ2-3; D is perhaps TRBD1 (5 bases). Per germline, CDR1 MNHNS and CDR2 SASEGT. This CDR3 has 12 amino acids. The V end was cut by 6 bases, the J end by 8 bases, with 12 bases between. CDR3 in amino acids: CASRDRQGTQYF. The CDR3 DNA sequence: TGTGCCAGCAGGGATAGGCAGGGTACGCAGTATTTT.

The gene calls are TRBV9 and TRBJ2-1; 7 bases are a match to TRBD1. The CDR3 covers 15 residues. CDR1 and CDR2 from the germline V gene are SGDLS and YYNGEE. V lost 4 bases and J lost 0; bases outside the gene matches: 4. The CDR3 region is CASSQQGSSYNEQFF. The DNA of the CDR3 is TGTGCCAGCAGCCAACAGGGGAGCTCCTACAATGAGCAGTTCTTC.

The chain combines TRBV5-1 with TRBJ1-3; D remains ambiguous. Trimming stripped 6 bases from V and 0 bases from J, with 13 bases between. Germline V gene data show CDR1 as SGHRS and CDR2 as YFSETQ. This CDR3 has 15 amino acids. The CDR3 DNA sequence: TGCGCCAGCAATTTGGACGGTCTCTCTGGAAACACCATATATTTT. This encodes CASNLDGLSGNTIYF.

CDR3 sequence: CASTPGGRGNEQFF. CDR3 nucleotide sequence: TGTGCCAGCACCCCCGGCGGGAGAGGGAATGAGCAGTTCTTC. The rearrangement links TRBV28 to TRBJ2-1, with TRBD2 matching 7 bases. CDR1 is MDHEN and CDR2 is SYDVKM in the germline V gene. Losses at the gene ends were 7 bases for V and 7 bases for J; bases not matched to a gene: 10. The CDR3 is made up of 14 amino acids.